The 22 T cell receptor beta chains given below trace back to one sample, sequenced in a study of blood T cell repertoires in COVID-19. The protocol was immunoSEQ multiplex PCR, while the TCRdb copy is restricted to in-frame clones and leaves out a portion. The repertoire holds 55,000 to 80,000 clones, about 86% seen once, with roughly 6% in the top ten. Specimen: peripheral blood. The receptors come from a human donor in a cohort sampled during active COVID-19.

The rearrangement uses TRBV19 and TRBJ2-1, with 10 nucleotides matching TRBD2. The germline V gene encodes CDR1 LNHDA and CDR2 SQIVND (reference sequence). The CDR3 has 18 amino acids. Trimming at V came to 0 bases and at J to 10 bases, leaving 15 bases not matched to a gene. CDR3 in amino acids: CASSIDLRGLAGAREQFF. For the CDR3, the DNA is TGTGCCAGTAGTATAGATCTCAGGGGGCTAGCGGGGGCCCGGGAGCAGTTCTTC.

CDR3 loop: CASSQYLDIETQYF. For the CDR3, the DNA is TGCGCCAGCAGCCAATATTTAGATATTGAGACCCAGTACTTC. The V and J genes are TRBV4-1 and TRBJ2-5; no definite D call. Germline CDR1 is MGHRA and CDR2 is YSYEKL. The CDR3 is 14 residues long. Trimming shortened V by 2 bases and J by 5 bases, and 12 bases separated the two germline ends.

The CDR3 sequence is CASSHRGSGSEETQYF. The CDR3, as DNA: TGTGCCAGCAGCCACCGGGGTAGCGGGAGTGAAGAGACCCAGTACTTC. The chain carries TRBV3-1 (or the pseudogene TRBV3-2) and TRBJ2-5; TRBD2 aligns across 9 bases. V shed 3 bases, J shed 3 bases, and the junction held 8 bases outside the gene matches. Germline CDR1 LGHDT, CDR2 YNNKEL (reference sequence). The CDR3 contains 16 residues.

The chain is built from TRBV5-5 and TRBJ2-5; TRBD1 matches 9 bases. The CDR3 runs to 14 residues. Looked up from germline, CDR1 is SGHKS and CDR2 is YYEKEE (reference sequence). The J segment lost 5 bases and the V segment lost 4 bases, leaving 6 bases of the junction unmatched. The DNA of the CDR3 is TGTGCCAGCAGCCCGGGACAGGGAAGGGAGACCCAGTACTTC. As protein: CASSPGQGRETQYF.

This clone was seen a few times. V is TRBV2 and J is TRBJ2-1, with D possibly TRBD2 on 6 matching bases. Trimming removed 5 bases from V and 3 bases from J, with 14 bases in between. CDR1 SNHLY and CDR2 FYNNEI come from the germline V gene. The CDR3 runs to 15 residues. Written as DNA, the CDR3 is TGTGCCAGCAGTAGAAGCGGAGGGAGCTACAATGAGCAGTTCTTC. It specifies CASSRSGGSYNEQFF.

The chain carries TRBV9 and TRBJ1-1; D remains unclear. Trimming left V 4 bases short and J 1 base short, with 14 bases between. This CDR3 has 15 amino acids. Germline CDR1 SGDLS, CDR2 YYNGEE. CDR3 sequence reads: CASSRTGDPNTEAFF. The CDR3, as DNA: TGTGCCAGCAGCCGAACCGGGGATCCGAACACTGAAGCTTTCTTT.

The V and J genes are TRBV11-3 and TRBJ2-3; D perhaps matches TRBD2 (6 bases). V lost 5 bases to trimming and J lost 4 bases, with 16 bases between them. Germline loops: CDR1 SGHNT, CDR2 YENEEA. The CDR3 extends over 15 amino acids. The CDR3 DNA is TGTGCCAGCAGCCCGGGGGTAGCGCCTCCAGATACGCAGTATTTT. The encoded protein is CASSPGVAPPDTQYF.

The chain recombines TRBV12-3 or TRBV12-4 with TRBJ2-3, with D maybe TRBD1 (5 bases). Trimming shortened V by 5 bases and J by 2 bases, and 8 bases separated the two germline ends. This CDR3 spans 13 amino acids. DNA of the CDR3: TGTGCCAGCAGTGACAGCCACACAGATACGCAGTATTTT. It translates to CASSDSHTDTQYF.

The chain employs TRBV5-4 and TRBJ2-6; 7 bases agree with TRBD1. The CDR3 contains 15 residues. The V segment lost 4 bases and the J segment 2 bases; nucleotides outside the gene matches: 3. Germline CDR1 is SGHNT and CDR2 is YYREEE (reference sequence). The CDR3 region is CASSDRVAGANVLTF. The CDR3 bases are TGTGCCAGCAGCGACAGGGTTGCTGGGGCCAACGTCCTGACTTTC.

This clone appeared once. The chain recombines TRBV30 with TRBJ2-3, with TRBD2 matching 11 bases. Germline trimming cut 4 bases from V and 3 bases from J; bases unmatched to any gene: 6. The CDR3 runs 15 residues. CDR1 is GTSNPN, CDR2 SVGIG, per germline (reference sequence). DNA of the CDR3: TGTGCCTGGACGCTAGCGGGAGGTAAAACAGATACGCAGTATTTT. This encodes CAWTLAGGKTDTQYF.

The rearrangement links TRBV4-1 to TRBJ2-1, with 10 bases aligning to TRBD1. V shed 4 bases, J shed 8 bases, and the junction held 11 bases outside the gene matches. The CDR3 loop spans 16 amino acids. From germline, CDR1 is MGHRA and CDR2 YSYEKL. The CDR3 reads CASSLPRDRGRDEQFF. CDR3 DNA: TGCGCCAGCAGCCTCCCCCGGGACAGGGGACGGGATGAGCAGTTCTTC.

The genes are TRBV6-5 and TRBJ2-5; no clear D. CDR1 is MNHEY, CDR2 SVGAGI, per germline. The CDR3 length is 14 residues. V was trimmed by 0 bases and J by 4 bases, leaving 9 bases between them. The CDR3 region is CASSYSRVGETQYF. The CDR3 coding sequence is TGTGCCAGCAGTTACTCGAGAGTCGGAGAGACCCAGTACTTC.

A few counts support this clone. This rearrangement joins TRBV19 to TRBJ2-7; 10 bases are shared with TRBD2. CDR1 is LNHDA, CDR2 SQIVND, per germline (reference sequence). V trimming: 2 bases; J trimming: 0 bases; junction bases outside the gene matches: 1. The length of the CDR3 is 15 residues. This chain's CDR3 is CASSISSGGSYEQYF. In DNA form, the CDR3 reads TGTGCCAGTAGTATATCTAGCGGGGGCTCCTACGAGCAGTACTTC.

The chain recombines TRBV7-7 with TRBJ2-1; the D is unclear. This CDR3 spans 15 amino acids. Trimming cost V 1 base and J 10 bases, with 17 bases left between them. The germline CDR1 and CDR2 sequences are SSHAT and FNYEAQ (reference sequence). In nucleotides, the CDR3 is TGTGCCAGCAGCTTAGAAGGATCAGCGCCTACGGAGCAGTTCTTC. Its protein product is CASSLEGSAPTEQFF. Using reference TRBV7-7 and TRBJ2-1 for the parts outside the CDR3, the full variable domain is GAGVSQSPRYKVTKRGQDVTLRCDPISSHATLYWYQQALGQGPEFLTYFNYEAQPDKSGLPSDRFSAERPEGSISTLTIQRTEQRDSAMYRCASSLEGSAPTEQFFGPGTRLTVL.

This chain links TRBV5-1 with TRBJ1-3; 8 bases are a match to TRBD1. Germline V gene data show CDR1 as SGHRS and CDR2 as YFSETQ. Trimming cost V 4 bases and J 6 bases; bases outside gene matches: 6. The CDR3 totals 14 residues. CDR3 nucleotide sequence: TGCGCCAGCAGCCGTACGACAGGGGAAAACACCATATATTTT. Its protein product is CASSRTTGENTIYF.

CDR3 residues: CASSLLAGGHRQFF. For the CDR3, the DNA is TGTGCCAGCAGCTTACTAGCGGGGGGGCATAGGCAGTTCTTC. This rearrangement joins TRBV7-9 to TRBJ2-1, with 12 bases matching TRBD2. The V gene end was trimmed by 2 bases and the J gene end by 12 bases; junction bases not matched to a gene: 5. The length of the CDR3 is 14 residues. The germline gives CDR1 SEHNR, CDR2 FQNEAQ (reference sequence).

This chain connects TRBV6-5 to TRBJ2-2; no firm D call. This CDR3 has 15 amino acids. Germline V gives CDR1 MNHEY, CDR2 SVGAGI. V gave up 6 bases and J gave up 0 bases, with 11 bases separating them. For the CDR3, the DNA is TGTGCCAGCAGCTCAGGATCCGCGAACACCGGGGAGCTGTTTTTT. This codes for CASSSGSANTGELFF.

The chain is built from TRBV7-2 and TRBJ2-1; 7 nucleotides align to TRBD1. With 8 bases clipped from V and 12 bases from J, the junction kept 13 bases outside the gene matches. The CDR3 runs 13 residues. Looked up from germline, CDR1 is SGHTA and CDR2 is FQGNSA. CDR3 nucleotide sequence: TGTGCCAGCGGAACAAGGGGGCCCACAGGGCAGTTCTTC. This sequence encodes CASGTRGPTGQFF.

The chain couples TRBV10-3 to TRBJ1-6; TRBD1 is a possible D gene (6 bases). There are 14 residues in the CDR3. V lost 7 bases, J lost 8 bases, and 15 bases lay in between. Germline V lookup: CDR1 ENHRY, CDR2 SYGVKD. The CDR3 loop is CAITQGGADSPLHF. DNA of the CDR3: TGTGCCATCACCCAAGGGGGGGCTGATTCACCCCTCCACTTT.

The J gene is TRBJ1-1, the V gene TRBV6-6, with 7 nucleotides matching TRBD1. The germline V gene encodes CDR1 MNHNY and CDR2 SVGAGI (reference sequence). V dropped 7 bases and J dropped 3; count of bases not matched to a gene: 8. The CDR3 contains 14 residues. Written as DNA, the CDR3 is TGTGCCAGCAAGAAGGGGGCGCCGTACACTGAAGCTTTCTTT. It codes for CASKKGAPYTEAFF.

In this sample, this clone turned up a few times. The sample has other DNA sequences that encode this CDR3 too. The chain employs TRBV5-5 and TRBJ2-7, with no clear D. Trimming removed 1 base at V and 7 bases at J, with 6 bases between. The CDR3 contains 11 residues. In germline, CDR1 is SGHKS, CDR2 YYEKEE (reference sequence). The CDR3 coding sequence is TGTGCCAGCAGCTTGATTCGGGAGCAGTACTTC. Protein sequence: CASSLIREQYF.

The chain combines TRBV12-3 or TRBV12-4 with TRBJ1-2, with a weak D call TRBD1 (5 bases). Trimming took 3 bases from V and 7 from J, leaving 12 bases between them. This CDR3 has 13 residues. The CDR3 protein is CASSLWRGRGYTF. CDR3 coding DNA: TGTGCCAGCAGTTTGTGGCGGGGCCGTGGCTACACCTTC.